Sequencing of this T cell receptor (beta chain) was carried out in a study of CD8 T cells in ankylosing spondylitis. This clonotype was counted at least ten times. The V end was cut by 0 bases, the J end by 6 bases, with 9 bases between. The CDR3 is 14 residues long. The germline V gene encodes CDR1 SGHNT and CDR2 YYREEE (reference sequence). Scientists made TCR beta libraries using quantitative 5'-RACE with molecular barcodes. TCRdb ran MiXCR on the 5' RACE reads and lists one entry per CDR3 protein. Altogether 50,000 to 75,000 distinct CDR3 sequences are present, 6.2% being singletons, with the ten largest covering 5%.

Sample: synovial fluid, either unsorted or a sorted T cell fraction (not recorded which). The clonotype was recovered from a male donor with ankylosing spondylitis. The V and J genes are TRBV5-4 and TRBJ2-2; tentative D call: TRBD2 (5 bases). The CDR3 spells CASSLVRGPGELFF. The CDR3 DNA follows: TGTGCCAGCAGCTTGGTTCGGGGTCCCGGGGAGCTGTTTTTT.